This T cell receptor beta chain comes out of a study of shared clonotypes between healthy human individuals. General study findings and limits: Only blood was sampled, and tissue TCR repertoires likely differ from blood ones. Naive subsets, compared against memory subsets, generally had larger estimated richness values. An anticipated effect of sequencing depth on clonotype sharing among donors was recognized.

Germline lookup yields CDR1 SGHVS and CDR2 FQNEAQ. This CDR3 spans 17 amino acids. V was shortened by 1 base and J by 0 bases, with 16 bases between the two germline ends. The sample holds one count of this clone. Its specificity is not known. Here immunoSEQ multiplex PCR was the method, and the copy in TCRdb shows in-frame clones only, minus some. The sample shows millions of clones, 85% to 95% of them seen only once. Material: naive CD4+ T cells sorted from blood. Subset given: CD45RA+ positively selected. The chain joins TRBV7-8 to TRBJ2-7; possible D gene TRBD2, 6 bases. The origin of this receptor is a young man in good health. The CDR3 sequence: CASSLVVGGTSSYEQYF. Here the CDR3 DNA reads TGTGCCAGCAGCTTAGTCGTTGGCGGGACGAGCTCCTACGAGCAGTACTTC.